A single sample gave rise to the 26 T cell receptor beta chains below, sequenced in a study of post-analysis software for immune sequencing data. Unique molecular identifiers had been added to the TCR beta cDNA libraries. TCRdb redid the calling of the PCR reads with MiXCR, one entry per CDR3 protein. The repertoire holds fewer than 700,000 distinct CDR3 sequences, with around 40% as singletons. Their cognate antigens are unknown. Findings and caveats of the study: Elevated frequency relative to controls characterized 4 or 5 TRBV segments in patients, TRBV5-6, TRBV5-1 and TRBV20-1 among them.

Sequences were obtained from blood. All receptors come from a girl between 5 and 17 years old with multiple sclerosis.

The CDR3 DNA follows: TGCGCCAGCATGGATGGTCTCTTAGGCAATGAGCAGTTCTTC. Translating gives CASMDGLLGNEQFF. The gene calls are TRBV5-1 and TRBJ2-1; D is unresolved. Between the trimmed V and J ends, which lost 6 bases and 6 bases, there was a span of 16 bases. Germline-derived CDR1 and CDR2 are SGHRS and YFSETQ. This CDR3 contains 14 residues. Drawing the rest from reference TRBV5-1 and TRBJ2-1, the complete variable domain is KAGVTQTPRYLIKTRGQQVTLSCSPISGHRSVSWYQQTPGQGLQFLFEYFSETQRNKGNFPGRFSGRQFSNSRSEMNVSTLELGDSALYLCASMDGLLGNEQFFGPGTRLTVL.

In this sample, this clonotype turned up a few times. CDR3 sequence reads: CASSYKASYNEQFF. Here the CDR3 DNA reads TGTGCCAGCAGTTACAAGGCATCCTACAATGAGCAGTTCTTC. This chain links TRBV6-2 or TRBV6-3 with TRBJ2-1; no firm D call. Germline CDR1 is MNHEY and CDR2 is SVGEGT. The CDR3 is made up of 14 amino acids. The V gene lost 2 bases and the J gene lost 1 base, with 6 bases spanning the gap.

This clonotype showed up just a few times. This chain joins TRBV5-1 and TRBJ1-2; D unclear. The CDR3 spans 12 residues. Trimming took off 4 bases at V and 5 bases at J, with 9 bases between the two ends. CDR1 is SGHRS, CDR2 YFSETQ, per germline. This chain's CDR3 is CASSISGYGYTF. CDR3 coding DNA: TGCGCCAGCAGCATATCAGGATATGGCTACACCTTC.

The chain has TRBV7-9 and TRBJ2-6; possibly TRBD1 for D (5 bases). V was pared by 4 bases and J by 4 bases, with 17 bases between. The CDR3 extends over 17 amino acids. Germline assignment: CDR1 SEHNR and CDR2 FQNEAQ (reference sequence). Here the CDR3 DNA reads TGTGCCAGCAGCTCGAACGAACAGGTTCTGGGGGCCAACGTCCTGACTTTC. Amino acids: CASSSNEQVLGANVLTF.

The chain has TRBV20-1 and TRBJ2-1, with D unresolved. Germline V gene lookup returns CDR1 DFQATT and CDR2 SNEGSKA (reference sequence). V gave up 0 bases and J gave up 6 bases, with 6 bases separating them. This CDR3 has 12 residues. The CDR3 protein is CSARDNFNEQFF. The DNA of the CDR3 is TGCAGTGCTAGAGATAATTTCAATGAGCAGTTCTTC.

This chain connects TRBV12-3 or TRBV12-4 to TRBJ2-3; D call uncertain. This CDR3 comprises 13 residues. The V gene lost 2 bases and the J gene lost 4 bases, with 7 bases spanning the gap. Here the CDR3 DNA reads TGTGCCAGCAGTTTACTTGGATCAGATACGCAGTATTTT. Translation: CASSLLGSDTQYF.

This clonotype was counted at least ten times. The chain carries TRBV7-9 and TRBJ2-7; D remains unclear. Germline V gene sequence: CDR1 SEHNR, CDR2 FQNEAQ (reference sequence). V shed 1 base and J shed 6 bases, with 13 bases lying between them. The CDR3 has 14 residues. This CDR3 reads CASSLEWALGEQYF. For the CDR3, the DNA is TGTGCCAGCAGCTTAGAGTGGGCATTAGGCGAGCAGTACTTC.

V usage is TRBV7-3 and J usage is TRBJ2-3; TRBD1 might be the D (5 bases). V was pared by 2 bases and J by 0 bases, with 9 bases between. CDR3 length: 15 amino acids. Germline values: CDR1 SGHTA, CDR2 FQGTGA. The CDR3 is CASSLQGFSTDTQYF. The CDR3 DNA reads as TGTGCCAGCAGCTTACAGGGATTTAGCACAGATACGCAGTATTTT.

This clonotype was observed a single time. The V and J genes are TRBV28 and TRBJ1-2, with no clear D. This CDR3 has 13 amino acids. V shed 6 bases and J shed 0 bases, with 8 bases lying between them. Per germline, CDR1 MDHEN and CDR2 SYDVKM. The CDR3 region is CASRVSTNYGYTF. The CDR3 bases are TGTGCCAGCAGGGTCAGTACTAACTATGGCTACACCTTC.

This chain links TRBV12-3 or TRBV12-4 with TRBJ2-2, with D perhaps matching TRBD1 (5 bases). V was clipped by 6 bases and J by 3 bases, with 8 bases between them. The CDR3 totals 13 residues. CDR3 residues: CASSNRHTGELFF. CDR3 sequence (DNA): TGTGCCAGCAGCAACAGGCACACCGGGGAGCTGTTTTTT.

J is TRBJ2-4 and V is TRBV5-5, with TRBD1 identical over 7 bases. From germline, CDR1 is SGHKS and CDR2 YYEKEE (reference sequence). V gave up 4 bases and J gave up 8 bases; unmatched junction bases: 6. CDR3 length: 13 amino acids. The CDR3 DNA reads TGTGCCAGCAGCCCGGGACAGCTAGACATTCAGTACTTC. It codes for CASSPGQLDIQYF.

This clonotype was detected only a few times. V is TRBV29-1 and J is TRBJ2-1; D possibly corresponds to TRBD1 (6 bases). The germline V gene has CDR1 SQVTM and CDR2 ANQGSEA. Trimming removed 7 bases from V and 4 bases from J, with 17 bases in between. The CDR3 extends over 14 amino acids. In nucleotides, the CDR3 is TGCAGCGCCTCTCGGACAGCGTGGTACAATGAGCAGTTCTTC. Protein product: CSASRTAWYNEQFF.

The rearrangement joins TRBV2 to TRBJ2-3; TRBD2 matches 9 bases. Germline V gene data show CDR1 as SNHLY and CDR2 as FYNNEI. V lost 6 bases, J lost 2 bases, and 6 bases stayed unmatched. This CDR3 is built from 15 residues. Here the CDR3 DNA reads TGTGCCAGCAGCGTCCTAGCGGGGATCACAGATACGCAGTATTTT. Its translation: CASSVLAGITDTQYF.

This sequence joins TRBV5-6 and TRBJ2-1; 10 bases map to TRBD2. The CDR3 is 16 residues long. After removal of 4 bases from V and 4 bases from J, the junction contained 8 bases not matched to a gene. CDR1 and CDR2 (germline): SGHDT, YYEEEE. CDR3 region: CASSLRRTSGYNEQFF. CDR3 DNA: TGTGCCAGCAGCCTACGGCGGACTAGCGGATACAATGAGCAGTTCTTC.

This clonotype was seen a few times. The V and J genes are TRBV7-6 and TRBJ2-5; TRBD1 aligns across 7 bases. Looked up from germline, CDR1 is SGHVS and CDR2 is FNYEAQ. This CDR3 contains 13 residues. V dropped 5 bases and J dropped 4; count of bases not matched to a gene: 4. This CDR3 is CASSTRDRETQYF. The DNA of the CDR3 is TGTGCCAGCAGCACCAGGGACAGAGAGACCCAGTACTTC.

On this clonotype itself: A much larger clone lies a single base off, so this may be a read error. The gene calls are TRBV7-8 and TRBJ2-1; D perhaps matches TRBD2 (6 bases). The J call is doubtful: the DNA matches TRBJ2-7 better. The CDR3 runs 15 residues. Germline CDR1 and CDR2: SGHVS and FQNEAQ. The CDR3 DNA reads TGTGTCAGCAGCTTAGAGTACGGGACTGGGGACGAGCAGTACTTC. Its protein is CVSSLEYGTGDEQYF.

This clonotype was seen only a few times. The chain employs TRBV11-1 and TRBJ2-3; D is tentatively TRBD1 or TRBD2 (5 bases each). Germline V gene data show CDR1 as SGHAT and CDR2 as FQDESV (reference sequence). The CDR3 extends over 16 amino acids. The V end lost 4 bases, the J end lost 1 base, and 15 bases lay between the germline ends. CDR3 residues: CASSSEGREGTDTQYF. The CDR3 DNA follows: TGTGCCAGCAGCTCCGAGGGACGAGAAGGCACAGATACGCAGTATTTT.

This clonotype was seen repeatedly, ten times or more. Here the CDR3 reads CASSRRDGSYEQYF. CDR3 DNA sequence: TGTGCCAGCAGCCGACGGGACGGATCCTACGAGCAGTACTTC. This sequence joins TRBV7-9 and TRBJ2-7; either TRBD1 or TRBD2 may supply D (5 bases each). The ends were cut back, 5 bases at V and 1 base at J, with 12 bases in the middle. The CDR3 extends over 14 amino acids. Germline-derived CDR1 and CDR2 are SEHNR and FQNEAQ (reference sequence).

Of note for this clonotype: The junction differs from germline at one of its ends, possibly a read error. The chain recombines TRBV5-1 with TRBJ2-1; D unclear. The CDR3 runs 13 residues. From germline, CDR1 is SGHRS and CDR2 YFSETQ. CDR3 sequence reads: CAGSLALYNEQFF. The DNA of the CDR3 is TGCGCCGGCAGCTTGGCCCTCTACAATGAGCAGTTCTTC.

The rearrangement joins TRBV4-1 to TRBJ2-7, with 8 bases lining up with TRBD1. Germline assignment: CDR1 MGHRA and CDR2 YSYEKL. J was trimmed by 2 bases and V by 1 base; bases with no gene match: 4. The CDR3 has 15 amino acids. The CDR3 nucleotides are TGCGCCAGCAGCCAAGCTGACAGGGGAGCCTACGAGCAGTACTTC. It yields the protein CASSQADRGAYEQYF.

Only a few counts were recorded for this clonotype. The chain recombines TRBV6-5 with TRBJ2-3; 7 nucleotides agree with TRBD1. This CDR3 is 15 amino acids long. Losses at the gene ends were 5 bases for V and 6 bases for J; bases not matched to a gene: 11. Germline V gives CDR1 MNHEY, CDR2 SVGAGI. This CDR3 is CASSTGQAIRDTQYF. In DNA, the CDR3 is TGTGCCAGCAGTACTGGACAGGCCATCCGTGATACGCAGTATTTT.

Regarding this clonotype: A read error may produce the germline difference seen at one junction end. The chain carries TRBV10-3 and TRBJ2-3, with 7 bases that match TRBD1. The CDR3 contains 14 residues. Germline lookup yields CDR1 ENHRY and CDR2 SYGVKD. The CDR3 spells CAITLGGGTDTRYF. The DNA for the CDR3 is TGTGCCATCACCCTAGGGGGCGGCACAGATACGCGGTATTTT.

This rearrangement joins TRBV3-1 to TRBJ2-3; D gene uncertain. Germline V gene data show CDR1 as LGHDT and CDR2 as YNNKEL (reference sequence). V was pared by 0 bases and J by 1 base, with 11 bases between. The CDR3 runs to 16 residues. DNA of the CDR3: TGTGCCAGCAGCCAAGAGTCCCTTCCTGGCACAGATACGCAGTATTTT. Amino acids: CASSQESLPGTDTQYF.

This clonotype was seen more than once but under ten times. The chain has TRBV24-1 and TRBJ2-1, with 9 nucleotides matching TRBD2. The CDR3 has 16 residues. J was trimmed by 2 bases and V by 5 bases; bases with no gene match: 6. The V gene's germline CDR1 is KGHDR and CDR2 SFDVKD. CDR3 protein: CATSAQGLAAYNEQFF. The DNA for the CDR3 is TGTGCCACCAGTGCTCAGGGACTAGCAGCCTACAATGAGCAGTTCTTC.

The sample holds a few counts of this clonotype. The rearrangement links TRBV12-3 or TRBV12-4 to TRBJ2-5; weak D call: TRBD1 (6 bases). The J call is in doubt because the DNA end fits TRBJ2-7 better. The CDR3 contains 14 residues. As DNA, the CDR3 is TGTGCCAGCAGACAGACAGGTCGTAGCTACGAGCAGTACTTC. Its protein product is CASRQTGRSYEQYF.

This chain joins TRBV27 and TRBJ1-2, with 7 nucleotides matching TRBD1. V was clipped by 6 bases and J by 6 bases; unmatched bases: 7. Germline V CDR1 and CDR2: MNHEY, SMNVEV (reference sequence). The CDR3 is 13 amino acids. The CDR3, as DNA: TGTGCCAGCAGGGCGGGACAGCGGGATGGCTACACCTTC. Translation: CASRAGQRDGYTF.